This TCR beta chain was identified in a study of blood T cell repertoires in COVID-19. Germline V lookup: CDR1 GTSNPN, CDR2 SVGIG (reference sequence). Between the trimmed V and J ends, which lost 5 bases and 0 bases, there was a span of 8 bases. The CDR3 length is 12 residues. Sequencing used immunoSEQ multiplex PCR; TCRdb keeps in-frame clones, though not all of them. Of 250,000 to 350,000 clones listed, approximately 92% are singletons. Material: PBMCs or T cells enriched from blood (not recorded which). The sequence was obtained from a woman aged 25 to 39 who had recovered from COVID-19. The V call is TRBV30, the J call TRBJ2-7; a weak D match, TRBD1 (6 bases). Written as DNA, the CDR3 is TGTGCCTGGGACAGGCCCTCCTACGAGCAGTACTTC. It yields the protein CAWDRPSYEQYF. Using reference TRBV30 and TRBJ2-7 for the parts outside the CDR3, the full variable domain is SQTIHQWPATLVQPVGSPLSLECTVEGTSNPNLYWYRQAAGRGLQLLFYSVGIGQISSEVPQNLSASRPQDRQFILSSKKLLLSDSGFYLCAWDRPSYEQYFGPGTRLTVT.